The sequence of this T cell receptor (beta chain) was determined in a study of shared clonotypes between healthy human individuals. Overall study context: The study used three CD4 naive, three CD4 memory, two CD8 naive and one CD8 memory plate per donor.

CDR3 size: 13 residues. Germline V gene data show CDR1 as MNHEY and CDR2 as SMNVEV (reference sequence). Trimming left V 3 bases short and J 4 bases short, with 10 bases between. Produced via immunoSEQ multiplex PCR; TCRdb's table is partial and in-frame only. Of roughly 530,000 clones in the sample, 90% to 96% were seen once. The chain couples TRBV27 to TRBJ2-7; D uncertain. The receptor was isolated from a woman aged 30 to 39 in good health. The sequencing sample was made of naive CD4+ T cells sorted from blood. Noted subset: CD45RA+ positively selected. In nucleotides, the CDR3 is TGTGCCAGCAGTTTCCAGGCGCCATACGAGCAGTACTTC. Translating it yields CASSFQAPYEQYF.